This passage covers 28 T cell receptor beta chains from one sample sequenced in a study of shared clonotypes between healthy human individuals. Libraries were prepared by immunoSEQ multiplex PCR; TCRdb keeps only in-frame clonotypes and omits some of them. The data contain 2 million to 2.5 million clones, 95% of them seen just once; the ten biggest clones take up 0.1% to 0.15%. Sequencing input: naive CD4+ T cells sorted from blood. Subset here: CD45RA+ positively selected. Receptor source: a man younger than 35 in good health.

The table lists this clone with a count of one. The gene calls are TRBV10-3 and TRBJ2-2, with 8 bases lining up with TRBD2. Trimming took 6 bases from V and 4 from J; bases not matched to a gene: 10. This CDR3 has 16 amino acids. CDR1 is ENHRY, CDR2 SYGVKD, per germline. The CDR3 DNA follows: TGTGCCATCAGGACCGGGACTAGTGGGACCACCGGGGAGCTGTTTTTT. It is translated as CAIRTGTSGTTGELFF.

Only one count was recorded for this clone. The rearrangement joins TRBV6-1 to TRBJ2-5, with TRBD2 matching 9 bases. This CDR3 contains 14 residues. V trimming: 7 bases; J trimming: 6 bases; junction bases outside the gene matches: 9. Germline CDR1 is MNHNS and CDR2 is SASEGT. CDR3 region: CASNEGLAQKTQYF. CDR3 bases: TGTGCCAGCAACGAAGGACTAGCGCAGAAGACCCAGTACTTC.

J is TRBJ1-1 and V is TRBV30; D is perhaps TRBD1 (5 bases). The V end lost 5 bases, the J end lost 5 bases, and 15 bases lay between the germline ends. This CDR3 region has 13 residues. Looked up from germline, CDR1 is GTSNPN and CDR2 is SVGIG (reference sequence). In DNA, the CDR3 is TGTGCCTGGGCCTACTGGCGGGGGACTGAAGCTTTCTTT. It translates to CAWAYWRGTEAFF.

The CDR3 DNA reads as TGCGCCAGCAGCCCCACCGGGACTAGCGGGTTTGACACCGGGGAGCTGTTTTTT. It is translated as CASSPTGTSGFDTGELFF. The J gene is TRBJ2-2, the V gene TRBV5-1; 12 bases are shared with TRBD2. Germline CDR1 is SGHRS and CDR2 is YFSETQ. Losses at the gene ends were 4 bases for V and 3 bases for J; bases not matched to a gene: 10. The CDR3 covers 18 residues.

The J gene is TRBJ2-5, the V gene TRBV7-9; D call uncertain. This CDR3 spans 14 amino acids. V was trimmed by 2 bases and J by 1 base, leaving 8 bases between them. Per the germline V gene, CDR1 is SEHNR and CDR2 is FQNEAQ (reference sequence). In DNA, the CDR3 is TGTGCCAGCAGCTTATCGACATTCCAAGAGACCCAGTACTTC. As protein: CASSLSTFQETQYF.

The chain recombines TRBV28 with TRBJ1-4, with D possibly matching TRBD1 (5 bases). Germline-derived CDR1 and CDR2 are MDHEN and SYDVKM. V was cut by 7 bases and J by 9 bases, with 21 bases left in between. This CDR3 is 15 amino acids long. CDR3 in DNA: TGTGCCAGCATAAGGGGCGGCGAGTCGGGGCAAAAACTGTTTTTT. The encoded protein is CASIRGGESGQKLFF. Full variable domain (missing parts from reference TRBV28 and TRBJ1-4): DVKVTQSSRYLVKRTGEKVFLECVQDMDHENMFWYRQDPGLGLRLIYFSYDVKMKEKGDIPEGYSVSREKKERFSLILESASTNQTSMYLCASIRGGESGQKLFFGSGTQLSVL.

V is TRBV2 and J is TRBJ1-3; weak D call: TRBD1 (6 bases). Trimming removed 8 bases from V and 0 bases from J, with 11 bases in between. Germline V gene data show CDR1 as SNHLY and CDR2 as FYNNEI. The CDR3 length is 14 residues. The CDR3, as DNA: TGTGCCAGCCGGGACACCTTCTCTGGAAACACCATATATTTT. The encoded protein is CASRDTFSGNTIYF. Drawing the rest from reference TRBV2 and TRBJ1-3, the complete variable domain is EPEVTQTPSHQVTQMGQEVILRCVPISNHLYFYWYRQILGQKVEFLVSFYNNEISEKSEIFDDQFSVERPDGSNFTLKIRSTKLEDSAMYFCASRDTFSGNTIYFGEGSWLTVV.

V usage is TRBV19 and J usage is TRBJ1-6, with D perhaps TRBD1 (5 bases). Germline lookup yields CDR1 LNHDA and CDR2 SQIVND (reference sequence). V lost 5 bases, J lost 7 bases, and 12 bases lay in between. This CDR3 spans 14 amino acids. The CDR3 DNA follows: TGTGCCAGTAGTCTGCGGGAGGGGAATTCACCCCTCCACTTT. It specifies CASSLREGNSPLHF. Filled out from reference TRBV19 and TRBJ1-6, the complete variable domain reads DGGITQSPKYLFRKEGQNVTLSCEQNLNHDAMYWYRQDPGQGLRLIYYSQIVNDFQKGDIAEGYSVSREKKESFPLTVTSAQKNPTAFYLCASSLREGNSPLHFGNGTRLTVT.

This chain joins TRBV9 and TRBJ1-2; D is unresolved. Germline CDR1 reads SGDLS; CDR2 reads YYNGEE. The CDR3 has 14 amino acids. V was cut by 3 bases and J by 4 bases, with 13 bases left in between. The CDR3 region has the DNA TGTGCCAGCAGCGGAGGATTTGGAGTCTATGGCTACACCTTC. It encodes CASSGGFGVYGYTF.

V gene TRBV27 combines with J gene TRBJ1-6; TRBD1 agrees at 8 bases. Unmatched junction bases numbered 6, after V lost 5 bases and J lost 9 bases. The germline CDR1 and CDR2 sequences are MNHEY and SMNVEV (reference sequence). This CDR3 is 14 amino acids long. CDR3 coding DNA: TGTGCCAGCAGTGAGAGGACAGGGAGTTCACCCCTCCACTTT. Protein product: CASSERTGSSPLHF.

The rearrangement joins TRBV27 to TRBJ2-7, with 7 nucleotides matching TRBD2. V shed 7 bases, J shed 4 bases, and the junction held 4 bases outside the gene matches. This CDR3 region has 12 residues. Germline CDR1 is MNHEY and CDR2 is SMNVEV (reference sequence). CDR3 bases: TGTGCCAGCAAACGGGGGGAATACGAGCAGTACTTC. It codes for CASKRGEYEQYF.

The V call is TRBV4-1, the J call TRBJ1-5; 8 bases match TRBD1. CDR3 length: 17 residues. Germline assignment: CDR1 MGHRA and CDR2 YSYEKL. J gave up 0 bases and V 3 bases, and 7 bases lay outside the gene matches. CDR3 sequence reads: CASSQPDRGDSNQPQHF. CDR3 DNA sequence: TGCGCCAGCAGCCAGCCCGACAGGGGAGATAGCAATCAGCCCCAGCATTTT.

The J gene is TRBJ2-6, the V gene TRBV4-1; no firm D call. CDR3 length equals 21 residues. Trimming pared 1 base from V and 0 bases from J, leaving 22 bases between. Germline CDR1 reads MGHRA; CDR2 reads YSYEKL. The CDR3 DNA is TGCGCCAGCAGCCAAGTTTTGAGGCTTTATGGCCGGGCCTCTGGGGCCAACGTCCTGACTTTC. Protein product: CASSQVLRLYGRASGANVLTF.

The V and J genes are TRBV7-9 and TRBJ1-3; D possibly corresponds to TRBD1 (5 bases). This CDR3 has 18 residues. In germline, CDR1 is SEHNR, CDR2 FQNEAQ (reference sequence). Between the trimmed V and J ends, which lost 0 bases and 0 bases, there was a span of 15 bases. DNA for the CDR3: TGTGCCAGCAGCTTAGCTCGCCAGGGTTCCTTCTCTGGAAACACCATATATTTT. As protein: CASSLARQGSFSGNTIYF.

The chain links TRBV11-2 to TRBJ1-1; no firm D call. This CDR3 has 14 amino acids. Germline values: CDR1 SGHAT, CDR2 FQNNGV. V lost 4 bases and J 1 base, leaving 10 bases between the germline ends. CDR3 sequence reads: CASSWEAGNTEAFF. As DNA, the CDR3 is TGTGCCAGCAGCTGGGAGGCGGGGAACACTGAAGCTTTCTTT.

The chain combines TRBV12-5 with TRBJ1-3, with TRBD1 as a possible D gene (6 bases). The CDR3 extends over 13 amino acids. Deletions cut 5 bases from V and 4 bases from J, with 9 bases between. Per the germline V gene, CDR1 is LGHNT and CDR2 is FRNRAP. The CDR3 reads CASGPGVGNTIYF. DNA of the CDR3: TGTGCTAGTGGTCCAGGGGTCGGAAACACCATATATTTT.

The genes are TRBV5-1 and TRBJ2-2; the D is unclear. The ends were cut back, 5 bases at V and 4 bases at J, with 9 bases in the middle. Germline V gene data show CDR1 as SGHRS and CDR2 as YFSETQ. The CDR3 contains 13 residues. CDR3 nucleotide sequence: TGCGCCAGCAGTCAGGACCCCACCGGGGAGCTGTTTTTT. It is translated as CASSQDPTGELFF.

The chain couples TRBV7-2 to TRBJ2-1, with a tentative D call TRBD1 (8 bases). CDR3 length equals 17 residues. V shed 0 bases and J shed 4 bases, with 16 bases lying between them. The germline CDR1 and CDR2 sequences are SGHTA and FQGNSA. CDR3 in amino acids: CASSLALTQGGYNEQFF. As DNA, the CDR3 is TGTGCCAGCAGCTTAGCGCTCACACAGGGGGGGTACAATGAGCAGTTCTTC.

The chain carries TRBV10-1 and TRBJ2-2; D tentatively reads TRBD1 or TRBD2 (5 bases each). The CDR3 contains 17 residues. V lost 3 bases and J lost 3, with 17 bases in between. In germline, CDR1 is WNHNN, CDR2 SYGVQD (reference sequence). CDR3 in DNA: TGCGCCAGCAGTGATGCCGGGGCCCTGAGGGACACCGGGGAGCTGTTTTTT. Translating it yields CASSDAGALRDTGELFF.

The V and J genes are TRBV29-1 and TRBJ2-1; no firm D call. The germline V gene encodes CDR1 SQVTM and CDR2 ANQGSEA. Trimming removed 4 bases at V and 3 bases at J, with 16 bases between. The CDR3 spans 15 residues. The CDR3 DNA sequence: TGCAGCGTTGGGGTCGGCACTCGCGTCTACAATGAGCAGTTCTTC. Its translation: CSVGVGTRVYNEQFF.

The chain joins TRBV29-1 to TRBJ2-2, with D perhaps matching TRBD1 (7 bases). This CDR3 is built from 17 residues. Germline V gives CDR1 SQVTM, CDR2 ANQGSEA. Deletions cut 3 bases from V and 2 bases from J, with 19 bases between. CDR3 residues: CSVEAPEGALNTGELFF. As DNA, the CDR3 is TGCAGCGTTGAGGCCCCGGAGGGGGCCCTTAACACCGGGGAGCTGTTTTTT.

This chain links TRBV5-1 with TRBJ2-7; D gene ambiguous. CDR3 length: 14 amino acids. Germline V lookup: CDR1 SGHRS, CDR2 YFSETQ. V was shortened by 0 bases and J by 6 bases, with 13 bases between the two germline ends. CDR3 DNA: TGCGCCAGCAGCTTGGGCGGAAAGACGAGCGAGCAGTACTTC. Translation: CASSLGGKTSEQYF.

The CDR3 is CASSLVTIPKYNTGELFF. In DNA form, the CDR3 reads TGTGCCAGCAGCTTAGTTACTATCCCCAAATACAACACCGGGGAGCTGTTTTTT. This rearrangement joins TRBV7-2 to TRBJ2-2; no clear D gene. Germline V gene sequence: CDR1 SGHTA, CDR2 FQGNSA. The CDR3 has 18 amino acids. V lost 1 base to trimming and J lost 2 bases, with 17 bases between them. Full variable domain (remainder filled in from reference TRBV7-2 and TRBJ2-2): GAGVSQSPSNKVTEKGKDVELRCDPISGHTALYWYRQSLGQGLEFLIYFQGNSAPDKSGLPSDRFSAERTGGSVSTLTIQRTQQEDSAVYLCASSLVTIPKYNTGELFFGEGSRLTVL.

The V and J genes are TRBV28 and TRBJ2-5, with D maybe TRBD1 (6 bases). Trimming cost V 2 bases and J 4 bases, with 14 bases left between them. The CDR3 sequence is 15 residues long. Looked up from germline, CDR1 is MDHEN and CDR2 is SYDVKM. DNA of the CDR3: TGTGCCAGCAGTTTAGTAGGTCCGGACAGAGAGACCCAGTACTTC. It specifies CASSLVGPDRETQYF. Together with reference TRBV28 and TRBJ2-5, the CDR3 gives the full variable domain: DVKVTQSSRYLVKRTGEKVFLECVQDMDHENMFWYRQDPGLGLRLIYFSYDVKMKEKGDIPEGYSVSREKKERFSLILESASTNQTSMYLCASSLVGPDRETQYFGPGTRLLVL.

Written as DNA, the CDR3 is TGCAGCGTTCCACGGACGGCCAGCTCCTACAATGAGCAGTTCTTC. It yields the protein CSVPRTASSYNEQFF. V is TRBV29-1 and J is TRBJ2-1, with unresolved D. Germline loops: CDR1 SQVTM, CDR2 ANQGSEA. This CDR3 comprises 15 residues. Trimming removed 5 bases from V and 0 bases from J, with 14 bases in between.

Of note for this clone: Other DNA sequences in this sample translate to the same CDR3. This sequence joins TRBV7-2 and TRBJ2-1; D is uncertain. V lost 5 bases and J lost 0, with 2 bases in between. CDR3 size: 12 residues. Germline CDR1 reads SGHTA; CDR2 reads FQGNSA. The CDR3 region is CASSPSYNEQFF. The CDR3 region has the DNA TGTGCCAGCAGCCCCTCCTACAATGAGCAGTTCTTC.

The V and J genes are TRBV10-3 and TRBJ2-3; 12 bases are shared with TRBD2. J gave up 2 bases and V 2 bases, and 5 bases lay outside the gene matches. The germline gives CDR1 ENHRY, CDR2 SYGVKD. The CDR3 covers 17 residues. The CDR3 DNA reads as TGTGCCATCAGTGAGCTAGCGGGGGGGCCAAACACAGATACGCAGTATTTT. Translation gives CAISELAGGPNTDTQYF.

The genes are TRBV10-3 and TRBJ2-5; D not certain. CDR1 is ENHRY and CDR2 is SYGVKD in the germline V gene. The germline V and J ends were trimmed by 0 bases and 5 bases, with 10 bases remaining between them. This CDR3 is 14 amino acids long. In DNA form, the CDR3 reads TGTGCCATCAGTGAGTCGATTAACCCCGAGACCCAGTACTTC. It translates to CAISESINPETQYF.